What follows describes a single T cell receptor beta chain. Its antigen is not known. This record belongs to a study of T cell responses to AZD1222 COVID-19 vaccine. Some clones are missing from TCRdb's copy, which holds only in-frame ones; the method was immunoSEQ multiplex PCR. The sample holds some 150,000 clones; more than 70% are singletons and the top ten take more than 12%. Germline assignment: CDR1 SGHAT and CDR2 FQDESV (reference sequence). J was trimmed by 4 bases and V by 5 bases; bases with no gene match: 10. This CDR3 has 16 residues. Points from the study as a whole: Most donors were white British and more were female, and clonal diversity was possibly underestimated. With dominance at 160-218 and 743-854, vaccine-associated CD4 TCRs spanned spike. Targeting of unmutated variant regions was reportedly seen in nearly half of spike-specific TCRs. Recipients of two AZD1222 doses showed rising Spike-specific TCR breadth and depth.

Material: peripheral blood, obtained on day 0 of AZD1222 vaccination. The receptor comes from an adult in good health. This sequence joins TRBV11-1 and TRBJ1-2, with 10 bases fitting TRBD1. The DNA of the CDR3 is TGTGCCAGCAGCAAAGGGACAGGGGAGTTAAGCTATGGCTACACCTTC. This sequence encodes CASSKGTGELSYGYTF.